This T cell receptor (beta chain) was captured in a study of blood T cell repertoires in COVID-19. The germline V gene has CDR1 SGHVS and CDR2 FNYEAQ. The length of the CDR3 is 15 residues. Trimming left V 6 bases short and J 2 bases short, with 13 bases between. Only in-frame clones appear in the TCRdb table, and some are missing; sequencing was by immunoSEQ multiplex PCR. The table records roughly 300,000 clones, over 75% of them present only once. The sample comprised PBMCs or T cells enriched from blood (not recorded which). The chain is built from TRBV7-6 and TRBJ2-2, with D perhaps TRBD2 (6 bases). The receptor comes from a man younger than 40 who had recovered from COVID-19. The CDR3 loop reads CASRRDWVNTGELFF. The CDR3 DNA reads as TGTGCCAGCAGGCGGGACTGGGTTAACACCGGGGAGCTGTTTTTT.